This is a list of T cell receptor beta chains from one sample in a study of beta chain features in type 1 diabetes. Assay: immunoSEQ multiplex PCR; the TCRdb copy retains only in-frame clones and omits some. The sample comprises fewer than 300,000 clones, around 21% of which are singletons, and about 0.027% rests with the top ten. The sample comprised naive CD4+ T cells from blood. The source is a woman in her 40s with type 1 diabetes. Both conserved end residues are part of each CDR3. A D gene is named only where the DNA matches it firmly. Where a row states a size, it is once, few, many or the class of an expanded clone; other rows omit it.

d_gene	abundance	v_gene	j_gene	CDR3nt	CDR3aa
.	.	TRBV28	TRBJ1-1	TGTGCCAGCACCTATATCACGTTGAACACTGAAGCTTTCTTT	CASTYITLNTEAFF
TRBD1	.	TRBV4-2	TRBJ1-1	TGTGCCAGCAGCCGGACGGGACAGAACGAAGCTTTCTTT	CASSRTGQNEAFF
TRBD2	few	TRBV5-1	TRBJ2-7	TGCGCCAGCAAGCGGGCGGGAGCCCACGAGCAGTACTTC	CASKRAGAHEQYF
.	.	TRBV4-1	TRBJ1-1	TGCGCCAGCACAAGAGGTTTAACTACTGAAGCTTTCTTT	CASTRGLTTEAFF
TRBD2	few	TRBV6-6	TRBJ2-1	TGTGCCAGCCACCCGATACCAGTGACTAGCGTACGTGAGCAGTTCTTC	CASHPIPVTSVREQFF
.	.	TRBV18	TRBJ1-1	TGTGCCAGCTCGAAGGGGGACGGCACTGAAGCTTTCTTT	CASSKGDGTEAFF
.	.	TRBV9	TRBJ1-5	TGTGCCAGCAGCGTTGGCGGTAGCAATCAGCCCCAGCATTTT	CASSVGGSNQPQHF
.	few	TRBV7-2	TRBJ2-1	TGTGCCAGCAGCCCCCGGGCCTACAATGAGCAGTTCTTC	CASSPRAYNEQFF
TRBD1	.	TRBV5-4	TRBJ2-2	TGTGCCAGCAGCTCGGGACAGGGAAGAGTCACGGGGGAGCTGTTTTTT	CASSSGQGRVTGELFF
.	few	TRBV7-2	TRBJ1-1	TGTGCCAGCAGTCTTCAGGCCAGGGCGTCGAACACTGAAGCTTTCTTT	CASSLQARASNTEAFF
.	.	TRBV5-1	TRBJ1-6	TGCGCCAGCAGCTTGGACAGGGATTCACCCCTCCACTTT	CASSLDRDSPLHF
TRBD1	.	TRBV6-5	TRBJ1-2	TGTGCCAGCAGTTGGCGGCTGACAGGGAACTATGGCTACACCTTC	CASSWRLTGNYGYTF
.	.	TRBV30	TRBJ1-5	TGTGCCTGGAGGAACGGCGGGGAGCCCCAGCATTTT	CAWRNGGEPQHF
TRBD1	.	TRBV5-4	TRBJ2-7	TGTGCCAGCAGCACGACAGGGGATGCGGTCGAGCAGTACTTC	CASSTTGDAVEQYF
.	.	TRBV18	TRBJ2-7	TGTGCCAGCTCACCACCGCAGGGGTACGAGCAGTACTTC	CASSPPQGYEQYF
.	.	TRBV6-6	TRBJ1-1	TGTGCCAGCAGTTACTCCGGGAATCAACCTGAAGCTTTCTTT	CASSYSGNQPEAFF
.	.	TRBV19	TRBJ2-2	TGTGCCGGAGGGGGGGGACATCAGAACGGGGAGCTGTTTTTT	CAGGGGHQNGELFF
.	.	TRBV19	TRBJ1-2	TGTGCCAGTAGTATCTCCTGGCCAAACCGCAACTATGGCTACACCTTC	CASSISWPNRNYGYTF
TRBD2	.	TRBV4-3	TRBJ2-1	TGCGCCAGCAGCCAAGAAGGCGGGAGGGCCGATGAGCAGTTCTTC	CASSQEGGRADEQFF
TRBD2	few	TRBV27	TRBJ2-7	TGTGCCAGCAGGACTAGCGGGAGCTACGAGCAGTACTTC	CASRTSGSYEQYF
.	few	TRBV4-2	TRBJ1-2	TGTGCCAGCAGCCAAGAGGGCCAGGTCTATGGCTACACCTTC	CASSQEGQVYGYTF
.	.	TRBV30	TRBJ1-1	TGTGCCTGGAGAACCGCAGGGGACACTGAAGCTTTCTTT	CAWRTAGDTEAFF
TRBD2	few	TRBV18	TRBJ2-3	TGTGCCAGCTCACCAGCCGGACTAGCGGATTCAGATACGCAGTATTTT	CASSPAGLADSDTQYF
TRBD2	.	TRBV7-8	TRBJ2-7	TGTGCCAGCAGCTTAGTGGGACATAGCGGGGGCTTTTCCGAGCAGTACTTC	CASSLVGHSGGFSEQYF
.	.	TRBV27	TRBJ2-1	TGTGCCAGCAGTTTATTCGGGGGGCCCTCCTACAATGAGCAGTTCTTC	CASSLFGGPSYNEQFF
.	.	TRBV29-1	TRBJ2-1	TGCAGCGTTCAGGGTACTCTTTATAGTGAGCAGTTCTTC	CSVQGTLYSEQFF
.	few	TRBV29-1	TRBJ1-1	TGCAGCGTTGTGGGGCAGGTCCCCATGAACACTGAAGCTTTCTTT	CSVVGQVPMNTEAFF
TRBD1	.	TRBV7-2	TRBJ2-3	TGTGCCAGCAGCTTTCGTCCGGGACAGGGATCAGATACGCAGTATTTT	CASSFRPGQGSDTQYF
TRBD1	few	TRBV7-9	TRBJ2-4	TGTGCCAGCAGCCTCGTGGTAGGACAGGGGCTAGAACAGTACTTC	CASSLVVGQGLEQYF
TRBD2	.	TRBV9	TRBJ2-1	TGTGCCAGCAGCGTAGAAACTAGCGGGGGGCAGCAGTTCTTC	CASSVETSGGQQFF
.	few	TRBV4-1	TRBJ1-2	TGCGCCAGCAGCCAAGATGCAGGGGAACTTAACTATGGCTACACCTTC	CASSQDAGELNYGYTF
.	.	TRBV30	TRBJ2-1	TGTGCCTGGAGTGTGGCAGGGCGAACCAATGAGCAGTTCTTC	CAWSVAGRTNEQFF
TRBD1	.	TRBV27	TRBJ2-5	TGTGCCAGCAGTCCAGGGGGCATGGAGACCCAGTACTTC	CASSPGGMETQYF
TRBD2	.	TRBV7-3	TRBJ2-7	TGTGCCAGCAGCTTAAGAGGCGGGAGTCAGTACGAGCAGTACTTC	CASSLRGGSQYEQYF
.	few	TRBV18	TRBJ1-2	TGTGCCAGCTCACCACCGCCAGCGACAGGATATGGCTACACCTTC	CASSPPPATGYGYTF
TRBD2	few	TRBV28	TRBJ2-2	TGTGCCAGCAACGTTGGACTAGCGGGAGTAGGGGAGCTGTTTTTT	CASNVGLAGVGELFF
TRBD1	.	TRBV9	TRBJ1-4	TGTGCCAGCAGCCAGGGGACCGGGGGACAGGCAACTAATGAAAAACTGTTTTTT	CASSQGTGGQATNEKLFF
.	few	TRBV10-3	TRBJ2-5	TGTGCCATCGGTCTGGAACTCGGGCAAGAGACCCAGTACTTC	CAIGLELGQETQYF
TRBD1	few	TRBV2	TRBJ2-3	TGTGCCAGCAGTGAAGGGACAGGTTCCACAGATACGCAGTATTTT	CASSEGTGSTDTQYF
.	few	TRBV29-1	TRBJ2-2	TGCAGCGTTTCCGGGACACCGGCGACCGGGGAGCTGTTTTTT	CSVSGTPATGELFF
TRBD1	.	TRBV29-1	TRBJ1-1	TGCAGCGGTATCTGGGGACAGGGAAGGACTGAAGCTTTCTTT	CSGIWGQGRTEAFF
TRBD1	few	TRBV29-1	TRBJ1-1	TGCAGCGTTGAACTACAGGGGCCCACTGAAGCTTTCTTT	CSVELQGPTEAFF
.	.	TRBV6-5	TRBJ1-1	TGTGCCAGCAGTTACTCGTCCGGGGTGGTGAACACTGAAGCTTTCTTT	CASSYSSGVVNTEAFF
.	few	TRBV29-1	TRBJ2-1	TGCAGCGTTCAATTCGCGAGCAATGAGCAGTTCTTC	CSVQFASNEQFF
TRBD1	.	TRBV4-3	TRBJ2-1	TGCGCCAGCAGCCAAGGAGGGACAGGGAAGTTCTTC	CASSQGGTGKFF
.	.	TRBV27	TRBJ2-1	TGTGCCAGCAGTTTTACAGCCAGGAAGCAGTTCTTC	CASSFTARKQFF
TRBD1	.	TRBV19	TRBJ1-5	TGTGCCACCCGGACAGGACCCTCCGTGCGGTCCCAGCATTTT	CATRTGPSVRSQHF
.	.	TRBV7-2	TRBJ1-2	TGTGCCAGCAGCTTAGCGTCGGGGGAGAGCTATGGCTACACCTTC	CASSLASGESYGYTF
TRBD2	few	TRBV7-9	TRBJ2-7	TGTGCCAGCAGCTTCTCCGGGAGGTCCTCCTACGAGCAGTACTTC	CASSFSGRSSYEQYF
TRBD2	.	TRBV18	TRBJ2-7	TGTGCCAGCTCACTGGGACTAGCGGGGTCAAGAAATGACGAGCAGTACTTC	CASSLGLAGSRNDEQYF
TRBD1	.	TRBV28	TRBJ2-7	TGTGCCAGCAGTTCGGGACAGGCGAACTACGAGCAGTACTTC	CASSSGQANYEQYF
TRBD2	few	TRBV6-5	TRBJ2-3	TGTGCCAGCAGTTTAGCGGGAGTGGTGAGAGATACGCAGTATTTT	CASSLAGVVRDTQYF
TRBD1	.	TRBV7-9	TRBJ1-2	TGTGCCAGCAGCTTAAGCACAGGGGCCTATGGCTACACCTTC	CASSLSTGAYGYTF